This T cell receptor (beta chain) was found in a study of breast tumors, draining lymph nodes, adjacent tissues. MiXCR, run by TCRdb on the multiplex PCR reads, gives a single entry per CDR3 protein. Found here are around 130,000 distinct CDR3 sequences, less than 25% of them singletons; the top ten hold about 2.2%. Breast cancer patients provided tissue from their axillary draining lymph nodes. Germline CDR1 reads LNHDA; CDR2 reads SQIVND (reference sequence). The CDR3 contains 13 residues. V was shortened by 7 bases and J by 5 bases, with 12 bases between the two germline ends. This clonotype was detected many times.

Sequences were obtained from axillary lymph node tissue. This TCR was recovered from a female donor with breast cancer. Some clones in this sample may be carry-over from other donors' samples. The J gene is TRBJ1-5, the V gene TRBV19; weak D call: TRBD1 (6 bases). CDR3 in amino acids: CASTGQLDQPQHF. CDR3 DNA: TGTGCCAGTACCGGACAGTTGGATCAGCCCCAGCATTTT. The complete variable domain, with remaining parts taken from reference TRBV19 and TRBJ1-5, reads DGGITQSPKYLFRKEGQNVTLSCEQNLNHDAMYWYRQDPGQGLRLIYYSQIVNDFQKGDIAEGYSVSREKKESFPLTVTSAQKNPTAFYLCASTGQLDQPQHFGDGTRLSIL.